One and the same sample provided the 21 T cell receptor beta chains below, sequenced in a study of ipilimumab plus nivolumab after autologous stem cell transplantation (dated by TCRdb to about 2021). Library generation was performed with the immunoSEQ multiplex PCR assay. TCRdb's version of the immuneACCESS table is confined to in-frame rearrangements and falls short of the full clone set. An unresolved V gene accounts for under half of the shortfall where checked; the remainder is of unknown origin. The sample table records about 43,000 clones; roughly 90% of these occur just once. The leading ten clones occupy 0.7% to 0.95% of the sample. The source was PBMCs, collected in a trial of ipilimumab plus nivolumab as post-transplant consolidation. Receptor source: a male donor with multiple myeloma.

The V gene is TRBV2, the J gene TRBJ2-5; no clear D. Germline CDR1 reads SNHLY; CDR2 reads FYNNEI. This CDR3 is 14 amino acids long. V lost 5 bases and J 5 bases, leaving 15 bases between the germline ends. This CDR3 reads CASSRVLLGETQYF. The CDR3 coding sequence is TGTGCCAGCAGTCGGGTCCTCCTCGGGGAGACCCAGTACTTC.

This chain links TRBV5-4 with TRBJ2-1, with D unresolved. The V and J ends lost 4 bases and 0 bases respectively, with 5 bases between them. The CDR3 is 13 residues long. Germline assignment: CDR1 SGHNT and CDR2 YYREEE (reference sequence). In DNA form, the CDR3 reads TGTGCCAGCAGCGAGAGCTCCTACAATGAGCAGTTCTTC. Translated, it gives CASSESSYNEQFF.

DNA for the CDR3: TGCGCCAGCAGCCAAGCCCTCTGGGGGTCTAGCACAGATACGCAGTATTTT. Its protein product is CASSQALWGSSTDTQYF. V usage is TRBV4-1 and J usage is TRBJ2-3; D might be TRBD1 or TRBD2, each matching 5 bases. With 1 base removed from V and 0 bases from J, the gap between germline ends came to 14 bases. The CDR3 covers 17 residues. In germline, CDR1 is MGHRA, CDR2 YSYEKL.

This chain links TRBV5-4 with TRBJ2-2; TRBD1 aligns across 8 bases. Germline values: CDR1 SGHNT, CDR2 YYREEE (reference sequence). This CDR3 comprises 14 residues. Trimming removed 5 bases from V and 6 bases from J; junction bases left unmatched: 6. The CDR3 loop is CASRLDRGAGELFF. Here the CDR3 DNA reads TGTGCCAGCAGACTCGACAGGGGCGCCGGGGAGCTGTTTTTT.

V gene TRBV13 combines with J gene TRBJ2-7, with 7 bases identical to TRBD1. CDR1 and CDR2 from the germline V gene are PRHDT and FYEKMQ (reference sequence). Germline trimming cut 5 bases from V and 3 bases from J; bases unmatched to any gene: 7. This CDR3 has 14 residues. The CDR3 DNA reads as TGTGCCAGCAGCCGGGACAGTTCAATCTACGAGCAGTACTTC. This encodes CASSRDSSIYEQYF.

The chain links TRBV15 to TRBJ2-1; TRBD2 matches 10 bases. Germline loops: CDR1 LNHNV, CDR2 YYDKDF (reference sequence). V shed 5 bases, J shed 2 bases, and the junction held 6 bases outside the gene matches. This CDR3 region has 16 residues. CDR3 protein: CATSPLAGAPYNEQFF. The CDR3 DNA reads as TGTGCCACCAGCCCCCTAGCGGGAGCCCCCTACAATGAGCAGTTCTTC.

The chain has TRBV21-1 and TRBJ2-1; the table assigns TRBD2, which was not confirmed against the DNA. TRBV21-1 is given as a pseudogene. This CDR3 comprises 14 residues. The CDR3 is CASSKTSGTDEQFF. The DNA for the CDR3 is TGTGCCAGCAGCAAAACTAGCGGGACGGATGAGCAGTTCTTC.

This chain uses TRBV5-6 with TRBJ1-2; D is uncertain. The germline V and J ends were trimmed by 0 bases and 8 bases, with 5 bases remaining between them. Germline V gives CDR1 SGHDT, CDR2 YYEEEE. The CDR3 sequence is 11 residues long. The CDR3 DNA is TGTGCCAGCAGCTTGGCCGGCGGCTACACCTTC. Translated, it gives CASSLAGGYTF. Looking up the rest from reference TRBV5-6 and TRBJ1-2 gives the full variable domain: DAGVTQSPTHLIKTRGQQVTLRCSPKSGHDTVSWYQQALGQGPQFIFQYYEEEERQRGNFPDRFSGHQFPNYSSELNVNALLLGDSALYLCASSLAGGYTFGSGTRLTVV.

The table lists this clone with a few counts. V and J are TRBV9 and TRBJ2-7, with D hard to call. Trimming removed 0 bases from V and 3 bases from J, with 13 bases in between. CDR1 and CDR2 from the germline V gene are SGDLS and YYNGEE. This CDR3 has 15 amino acids. CDR3 in DNA: TGTGCCAGCAGCGTAGACGTTCAGCCCATCTACGAGCAGTACTTC. It encodes CASSVDVQPIYEQYF.

The table lists this clone with a count of one. The chain uses TRBV6-5 and TRBJ2-7; 9 bases are a match to TRBD1. The CDR3 consists of 15 residues. In germline, CDR1 is MNHEY, CDR2 SVGAGI. V shed 0 bases, J shed 4 bases, and the junction held 4 bases outside the gene matches. The CDR3 DNA sequence: TGTGCCAGCAGTTACTCCCGGACAGGGGAGTACGAGCAGTACTTC. It codes for CASSYSRTGEYEQYF.

The chain employs TRBV19 and TRBJ1-2; the match to TRBD1 covers 7 bases. The CDR3 covers 14 residues. Germline CDR1 and CDR2: LNHDA and SQIVND (reference sequence). After removal of 3 bases from V and 1 base from J, the junction contained 2 bases not matched to a gene. CDR3: CASSINRGNYGYTF. The CDR3 DNA is TGTGCCAGTAGTATCAACAGGGGTAACTATGGCTACACCTTC. The complete variable domain, with remaining parts taken from reference TRBV19 and TRBJ1-2, reads DGGITQSPKYLFRKEGQNVTLSCEQNLNHDAMYWYRQDPGQGLRLIYYSQIVNDFQKGDIAEGYSVSREKKESFPLTVTSAQKNPTAFYLCASSINRGNYGYTFGSGTRLTVV.

V usage is TRBV7-3 and J usage is TRBJ2-7; D possibly corresponds to TRBD1 (5 bases). The CDR3 is 14 amino acids. Germline lookup yields CDR1 SGHTA and CDR2 FQGTGA. Trimming left V 1 base short and J 6 bases short, with 13 bases between. CDR3 in DNA: TGTGCCAGCAGCTTAAATCCAGGGTCTGGCGAGCAGTACTTC. Encoded protein: CASSLNPGSGEQYF.

This chain uses TRBV7-9 with TRBJ1-1, with D unresolved. CDR1 SEHNR and CDR2 FQNEAQ come from the germline V gene (reference sequence). The V end was cut by 2 bases, the J end by 1 base, with 5 bases between. CDR3 length: 13 amino acids. CDR3 protein: CASSLRANTEAFF. CDR3 nucleotide sequence: TGTGCCAGCAGCTTACGAGCGAACACTGAAGCTTTCTTT.

The chain has TRBV14 and TRBJ1-4, with D perhaps TRBD1 (5 bases). The V end was cut by 4 bases, the J end by 15 bases, with 15 bases between. Germline V gives CDR1 SGHDN, CDR2 FVKESK. There are 12 residues in the CDR3. CDR3 sequence (DNA): TGTGCCAGCAGCCCTGGGGCAGGTTGGGTGTTTTTT. Its translation is CASSPGAGWVFF.

This rearrangement joins TRBV28 to TRBJ2-7; 9 bases agree with TRBD1. CDR3 length: 13 residues. V was clipped by 6 bases and J by 4 bases; unmatched bases: 4. The germline V gene has CDR1 MDHEN and CDR2 SYDVKM. CDR3 DNA: TGTGCCAGCAGACCGGGACAGGGATACGAGCAGTACTTC. It is translated as CASRPGQGYEQYF.

As to this clone: The limits of the CDR3 on the DNA are not certain, so only TCRdb's listed CDR3 is given. The chain uses TRBV9 and TRBJ1-6; whether TRBD1, the table's D call, matches the DNA was not checked. From germline, CDR1 is SGDLS and CDR2 YYNGEE. Counting both end residues, the CDR3 totals 14 amino acids. Here the CDR3 reads CASSVAQGNSPPHF.

The chain is built from TRBV6-5 and TRBJ2-7; 7 positions match TRBD1. In germline, CDR1 is MNHEY, CDR2 SVGAGI. Trimming removed 6 bases from V and 2 bases from J; junction bases left unmatched: 7. The CDR3 sequence is 14 residues long. DNA of the CDR3: TGTGCCAGCAGCGACCACAGGGGAACCTACGAGCAGTACTTC. Translation: CASSDHRGTYEQYF.

The rearrangement joins TRBV5-6 to TRBJ1-3; unclear D gene. Germline V gene sequence: CDR1 SGHDT, CDR2 YYEEEE. The CDR3 is made up of 14 amino acids. Trimming took off 2 bases at V and 0 bases at J, with 6 bases between the two ends. CDR3 coding DNA: TGTGCCAGCAGCTTACACAGCTCTGGAAACACCATATATTTT. Translation: CASSLHSSGNTIYF.

The genes are TRBV9 and TRBJ2-3; D may be TRBD2 (6 bases). This CDR3 contains 18 residues. Germline V gene data show CDR1 as SGDLS and CDR2 as YYNGEE. Trimming removed 4 bases from V and 1 base from J, with 22 bases in between. For the CDR3, the DNA is TGTGCCAGCAGCTTAAGTAGAGCCGGGGGTGGTGGCACAGATACGCAGTATTTT. Translated, it gives CASSLSRAGGGGTDTQYF.

The chain employs TRBV6-6 and TRBJ2-2; either TRBD1 or TRBD2 may supply D (5 bases each). V was cut by 5 bases and J by 1 base, with 14 bases left in between. The CDR3 spans 16 residues. CDR1 is MNHNY, CDR2 SVGAGI, per germline (reference sequence). The DNA for the CDR3 is TGTGCCAGCAGTCCGTCCGGGACGGAGAACACCGGGGAGCTGTTTTTT. It is translated as CASSPSGTENTGELFF.

The CDR3 sequence: CASSPGQGNYGYTF. The CDR3 bases are TGTGCCAGCTCACCGGGACAGGGAAACTATGGCTACACCTTC. This chain uses TRBV18 with TRBJ1-2; 9 positions match TRBD1. There are 14 residues in the CDR3. CDR1 KGHSH and CDR2 LQKENI come from the germline V gene. With 3 bases clipped from V and 2 bases from J, the junction kept 1 base outside the gene matches.